The rows below give T cell receptor beta chains drawn from one sample of a study of blood T cells in healthy people across ages. TCRdb re-analysed the 5' RACE reads in MiXCR, keeping a single row per CDR3 protein. The sample gives roughly 800,000 distinct CDR3 sequences, roughly 40% of which show up once; 10% to 15% is in the top ten. Sequences were obtained from blood. Every receptor here comes from a man younger than 30 in good health. The CDR3 runs from the conserved cysteine through the conserved F or W. The order of the fields is V gene, D gene, clone size, J gene, CDR3 protein, CDR3 DNA. The D gene is left open where the match is weak. The size of a clone is reported for some rows only, either as once, few or many, or as a class for expanded clones.

TRBV28	-	-	TRBJ2-7	CASSFWQGQHEQYF	TGTGCCAGCAGTTTTTGGCAGGGTCAGCACGAGCAGTACTTC
TRBV15	TRBD1	-	TRBJ1-4	CATSSGQGALVEKLFF	TGTGCCACCAGCAGTGGACAGGGGGCGTTAGTTGAAAAACTGTTTTTT
TRBV4-1	-	few	TRBJ2-7	CASSHRDTTDYEQYF	TGCGCCAGCAGCCATCGCGACACAACGGACTACGAGCAGTACTTC
TRBV2	-	-	TRBJ2-7	CASSDIQSYEQYF	TGTGCCAGCAGCGACATTCAATCCTACGAGCAGTACTTC
TRBV7-2	-	-	TRBJ1-2	CASSLEGMVPYGYTF	TGTGCCAGCAGCTTAGAAGGCATGGTGCCCTATGGCTACACCTTC
TRBV4-3	TRBD1	-	TRBJ1-1	CASSQIVPSGTGSRAEAFF	TGCGCCAGCAGCCAGATAGTACCCTCCGGGACAGGGAGTAGAGCTGAAGCTTTCTTT
TRBV15	-	-	TRBJ2-1	CATSIMGQGSYNEQFF	TGTGCCACCAGCATTATGGGGCAGGGATCCTACAATGAGCAGTTCTTC
TRBV6-2/TRBV6-3	-	few	TRBJ2-3	CASSYPRRGSSWLGTDTQYF	TGTGCCAGCAGTTACCCCCGGCGGGGTAGTAGTTGGCTCGGCACAGATACGCAGTATTTT
TRBV12-3/TRBV12-4	-	-	TRBJ1-2	CASRGPDGYTF	TGTGCCAGCAGAGGTCCTGATGGCTACACCTTC
TRBV12-3/TRBV12-4	-	few	TRBJ1-1	CASTPSRRNTEAFF	TGTGCCAGCACCCCATCTCGGCGGAACACTGAAGCTTTCTTT
TRBV7-9	-	-	TRBJ2-5	CASSLTQVETQYF	TGTGCCAGCAGCTTAACGCAGGTGGAGACCCAGTACTTC
TRBV20-1	-	few	TRBJ1-2	CSAASTSNYGYTF	TGCAGTGCCGCCAGCACCTCGAACTATGGCTACACCTTC
TRBV4-1	-	-	TRBJ2-3	CASSQEPDLTDTQYF	TGCGCCAGCAGCCAAGAGCCGGACCTCACAGATACGCAGTATTTT
TRBV7-9	TRBD2	once	TRBJ2-7	CANFPASGATNSYEQYF	TGTGCCAACTTTCCGGCTAGCGGGGCTACAAACTCCTACGAGCAGTACTTC
TRBV4-3	TRBD1	many	TRBJ2-7	CASSQDHGTGSYEQYF	TGCGCCAGCAGCCAAGATCACGGGACAGGGTCATACGAGCAGTACTTC
TRBV13	-	many	TRBJ2-1	CASSQEDDEQFF	TGTGCCAGCAGCCAGGAGGACGATGAGCAGTTCTTC
TRBV3-1	-	few	TRBJ1-5	CASSRRGEDGQPQHF	TGTGCCAGCAGCCGCAGGGGAGAGGACGGTCAGCCCCAGCATTTT
TRBV7-8	-	-	TRBJ1-2	CASSPPRTVYGYTF	TGTGCCAGCAGCCCACCGAGGACAGTCTATGGCTACACCTTC
TRBV30	TRBD2	many	TRBJ2-1	CAFRGLAGDNEQFF	TGTGCCTTTAGGGGACTAGCGGGGGACAATGAGCAGTTCTTC
TRBV5-1	TRBD1	many	TRBJ2-1	CASSLVPGQVDNEQFF	TGCGCCAGCAGCTTGGTTCCGGGACAGGTCGACAATGAGCAGTTCTTC
TRBV20-1	TRBD1	many	TRBJ2-3	CSVGQGRDTQYF	TGCAGTGTGGGACAGGGGAGAGATACGCAGTATTTT
TRBV9	-	many	TRBJ2-3	CASSDQGAGTDTQYF	TGTGCCAGCAGCGACCAGGGCGCGGGCACAGATACGCAGTATTTT
TRBV7-2	-	-	TRBJ1-1	CASSLLNKAFF	TGTGCCAGCAGCTTACTCAATAAGGCTTTCTTT
TRBV21-1	-	-	TRBJ2-1	CASNTRDGNNEQFF	TGTGCCAGCAACACTCGGGACGGAAACAATGAGCAGTTCTTC